The rows below give T cell receptor beta chains drawn from one sample of a study of blood T cell repertoires in COVID-19. The table came from immunoSEQ multiplex PCR; TCRdb's copy has only in-frame clones and leaves some out. The data contain 350,000 to 450,000 clones, over 75% of them singletons. The sequenced sample consisted of PBMCs or T cells enriched from blood (not recorded which). The receptor source for this set is a man aged 40-55 years in a cohort exposed to, infected with or recovered from COVID-19 (not recorded which). CDR3s include the opening cysteine and the closing phenylalanine or tryptophan. D genes are given only for firm matches. The size of a clone is reported for some rows only, either as once, few or many, or as a class for expanded clones.

j_gene: TRBJ1-5
d_gene: .
v_gene: TRBV28
abundance: .
CDR3aa: CASTQRGEGQPQHF
CDR3nt: TGTGCCAGCACCCAACGGGGGGAAGGTCAGCCCCAGCATTTT

j_gene: TRBJ2-7
d_gene: TRBD1
v_gene: TRBV5-1
abundance: once
CDR3aa: CASSFVGGKEQYF
CDR3nt: TGCGCCAGCAGCTTCGTAGGGGGCAAGGAGCAGTACTTC

j_gene: TRBJ1-1
d_gene: .
v_gene: TRBV18
abundance: .
CDR3aa: CASSGQVNTEAFF
CDR3nt: TGTGCCAGCTCTGGGCAGGTGAACACTGAAGCTTTCTTT

j_gene: TRBJ2-6
d_gene: .
v_gene: TRBV7-2
abundance: .
CDR3aa: CASSNPGLGANVLTF
CDR3nt: TGTGCCAGCAGCAACCCGGGGTTAGGGGCCAACGTCCTGACTTTC

j_gene: TRBJ1-5
d_gene: .
v_gene: TRBV3-1/TRBV3-2
abundance: once
CDR3aa: CASSQDGGRGNQPQHF
CDR3nt: TGTGCCAGCAGCCAAGATGGAGGGAGGGGCAATCAGCCCCAGCATTTT

j_gene: TRBJ1-1
d_gene: .
v_gene: TRBV6-5
abundance: .
CDR3aa: CATKLQGRVNTEAFF
CDR3nt: TGTGCCACTAAGCTGCAGGGGCGGGTGAACACTGAAGCTTTCTTT

j_gene: TRBJ2-5
d_gene: .
v_gene: TRBV27
abundance: .
CDR3aa: CASKPGNQETQYF
CDR3nt: TGTGCCAGCAAACCCGGGAACCAAGAGACCCAGTACTTC

j_gene: TRBJ1-1
d_gene: .
v_gene: TRBV5-4
abundance: .
CDR3aa: CASSLSPGKTEAFF
CDR3nt: TGTGCCAGCAGCTTAAGCCCGGGTAAGACTGAAGCTTTCTTT

j_gene: TRBJ2-7
d_gene: .
v_gene: TRBV5-5
abundance: .
CDR3aa: CASSLYPGYEQYF
CDR3nt: TGTGCCAGCAGCTTGTATCCGGGTTACGAGCAGTACTTC

j_gene: TRBJ1-1
d_gene: .
v_gene: TRBV6-6
abundance: once
CDR3aa: CASSYPAGMNTEAFF
CDR3nt: TGTGCCAGCAGTTACCCCGCAGGGATGAACACTGAAGCTTTCTTT

j_gene: TRBJ1-4
d_gene: .
v_gene: TRBV7-9
abundance: once
CDR3aa: CASIREGEKLFF
CDR3nt: TGTGCCAGCATCAGGGAGGGCGAAAAACTGTTTTTT

j_gene: TRBJ2-2
d_gene: .
v_gene: TRBV10-2
abundance: .
CDR3aa: CASSEHRERGELFF
CDR3nt: TGCGCCAGCAGTGAGCACAGGGAGAGGGGGGAGCTGTTTTTT

j_gene: TRBJ1-4
d_gene: .
v_gene: TRBV21-1
abundance: .
CDR3aa: CASSDQGGIATNEKLFF
CDR3nt: TGTGCCAGCAGCGATCAGGGGGGTATTGCAACTAATGAAAAACTGTTTTTT

j_gene: TRBJ2-4
d_gene: .
v_gene: TRBV2
abundance: .
CDR3aa: CASSETSTLLAKNIQYF
CDR3nt: TGTGCCAGCAGTGAAACCTCGACTTTACTAGCCAAAAACATTCAGTACTTC

j_gene: TRBJ2-3
d_gene: TRBD2
v_gene: TRBV6-5
abundance: .
CDR3aa: CASWGAGGKNTQYF
CDR3nt: TGTGCCAGCTGGGGCGCGGGAGGGAAGAATACGCAGTATTTT

j_gene: TRBJ2-3
d_gene: TRBD2
v_gene: TRBV10-3
abundance: .
CDR3aa: CAIRGSSGRRDTQYF
CDR3nt: TGTGCCATCAGAGGTTCTAGCGGGAGACGAGATACGCAGTATTTT

j_gene: TRBJ2-7
d_gene: .
v_gene: TRBV18
abundance: .
CDR3aa: CASSPGLTSYEQYF
CDR3nt: TGTGCCAGCTCACCAGGACTAACCTCCTACGAGCAGTACTTC

j_gene: TRBJ2-1
d_gene: TRBD2
v_gene: TRBV11-2
abundance: .
CDR3aa: CASSPLGLAGVNEQFF
CDR3nt: TGTGCCAGCAGCCCACTAGGACTAGCGGGAGTAAATGAGCAGTTCTTC

j_gene: TRBJ1-5
d_gene: TRBD1
v_gene: TRBV19
abundance: once
CDR3aa: CASSPRDRGNGQPQHF
CDR3nt: TGTGCCAGTAGTCCAAGGGACAGGGGGAATGGACAGCCCCAGCATTTT

j_gene: TRBJ2-1
d_gene: TRBD2
v_gene: TRBV9
abundance: .
CDR3aa: CASSVASGSGRLNEQFF
CDR3nt: TGTGCCAGCAGCGTAGCTAGCGGGAGTGGTCGGTTGAATGAGCAGTTCTTC

j_gene: TRBJ2-7
d_gene: TRBD1
v_gene: TRBV6-5
abundance: many
CDR3aa: CASSYSWAGGRYEQYF
CDR3nt: TGTGCCAGCAGTTACTCGTGGGCAGGGGGCAGGTACGAGCAGTACTTC

j_gene: TRBJ1-2
d_gene: .
v_gene: TRBV19
abundance: .
CDR3aa: CASTTPNNYGYTF
CDR3nt: TGTGCCAGTACGACACCCAATAACTATGGCTACACCTTC